This TCR beta chain derives from a study of blood T cell repertoires in COVID-19. Turning to the study itself: The United States, Italy and Spain provided the acute and convalescent COVID-19 samples. PBMCs, B-cell-depleted T cells, or T cells provided the cDNA or gDNA that made up the material.

In the source study's methods: How many nucleated cells were present was estimated from reference gene primer amplification. Method: immunoSEQ multiplex PCR; TCRdb's copy keeps in-frame clones and lacks some. V and J calls and clone size are copied from that table; D and trimming were computed from the DNA. The sample consists of over 60,000 clones, approximately 79% of them appearing once. The germline gives CDR1 MRHNA, CDR2 SNTAGT. This CDR3 contains 15 residues. Trimming removed 0 bases from V and 5 bases from J; junction bases left unmatched: 4. The genes are TRBV6-4 and TRBJ1-2; 9 nucleotides agree with TRBD1. This receptor was taken from a man aged 80 or over with active COVID-19. The sample was peripheral blood. This CDR3 is CASSDSHRGHYGYTF. The DNA for the CDR3 is TGTGCCAGCAGTGACTCGCACAGGGGGCATTATGGCTACACCTTC.